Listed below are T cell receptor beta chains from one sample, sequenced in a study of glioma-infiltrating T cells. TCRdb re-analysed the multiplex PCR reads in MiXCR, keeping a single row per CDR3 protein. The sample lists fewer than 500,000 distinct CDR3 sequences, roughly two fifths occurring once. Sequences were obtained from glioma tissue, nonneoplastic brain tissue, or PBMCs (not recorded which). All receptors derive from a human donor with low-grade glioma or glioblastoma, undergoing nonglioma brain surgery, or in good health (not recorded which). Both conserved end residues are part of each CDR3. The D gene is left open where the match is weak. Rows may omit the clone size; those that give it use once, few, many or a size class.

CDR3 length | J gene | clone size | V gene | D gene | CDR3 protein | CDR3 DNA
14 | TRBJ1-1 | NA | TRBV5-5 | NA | CASAQNPGGTEAFF | TGTGCCAGCGCCCAGAACCCTGGCGGCACTGAAGCTTTCTTT
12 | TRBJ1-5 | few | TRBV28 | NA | CASSLEGRAQHF | TGTGCCAGCAGTTTGGAGGGCCGGGCCCAGCATTTT
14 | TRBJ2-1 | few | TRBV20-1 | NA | CSARRGTSYNEQFF | TGCAGTGCTAGAAGGGGGACTTCCTACAATGAGCAGTTCTTC
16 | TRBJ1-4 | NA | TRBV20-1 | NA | CSARDIMYQYDEKLFF | TGCAGTGCTAGAGATATAATGTACCAGTACGATGAAAAACTGTTTTTT
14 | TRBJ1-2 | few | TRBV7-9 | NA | CASSTPASGNGYTF | TGTGCCAGCAGCACCCCGGCGTCAGGGAACGGCTACACCTTC
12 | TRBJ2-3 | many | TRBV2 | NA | CASSERTDTQYF | TGTGCCAGCAGTGAACGCACAGATACGCAGTATTTT
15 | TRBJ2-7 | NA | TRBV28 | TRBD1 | CASTYAGQASYEQYF | TGTGCCTCCACCTACGCGGGACAGGCCTCCTACGAGCAGTACTTC
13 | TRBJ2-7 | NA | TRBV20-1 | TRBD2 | CSARTSGRREQYF | TGCAGTGCTAGAACTAGCGGGAGGCGCGAGCAGTACTTC
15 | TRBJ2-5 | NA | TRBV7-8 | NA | CASSLYPDQMEGQYF | TGTGCCAGCAGCTTATATCCGGACCAAATGGAGGGCCAGTACTTC
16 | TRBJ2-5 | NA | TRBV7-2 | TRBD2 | CASSSYRDYPPETQYF | TGTGCCAGCAGCTCGTACCGGGACTACCCACCAGAGACCCAGTACTTC
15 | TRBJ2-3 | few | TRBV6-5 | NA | CASSYGRGGTDTQYF | TGTGCCAGCAGTTACGGAAGAGGGGGGACAGATACGCAGTATTTT
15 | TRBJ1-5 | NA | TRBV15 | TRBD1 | CATSRGGQAAQPKHF | TGTGCCACCAGCAGAGGAGGACAGGCGGCACAGCCCAAGCATTTT
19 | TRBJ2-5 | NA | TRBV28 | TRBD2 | CASSFSTRTSGPIQETQYF | TGTGCCAGCAGTTTCTCGACACGGACTAGCGGGCCAATCCAAGAGACCCAGTACTTC
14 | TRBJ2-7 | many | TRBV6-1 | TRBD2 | CASSPSGPLTEQYF | TGTGCCAGCAGCCCTAGCGGGCCGTTAACCGAGCAGTACTTC
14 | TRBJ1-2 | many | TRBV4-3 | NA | CASSQDYGIYGYTF | TGCGCCAGCAGCCAAGACTACGGAATCTATGGCTACACCTTC
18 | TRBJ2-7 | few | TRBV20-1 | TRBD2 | CSARDEPGARTSGYEQYF | TGCAGTGCTAGAGATGAACCAGGGGCCCGGACTAGCGGCTACGAGCAGTACTTC
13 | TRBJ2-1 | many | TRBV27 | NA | CASTTLWGHEQFF | TGTGCCAGCACAACTTTATGGGGCCATGAGCAGTTCTTC
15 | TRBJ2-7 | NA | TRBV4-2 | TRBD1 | CASSQDRGSPYEQYF | TGTGCCAGCAGCCAAGACAGGGGGTCCCCCTACGAGCAGTACTTC
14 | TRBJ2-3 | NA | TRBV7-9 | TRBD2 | CASSLGLAVDTQYF | TGTGCCAGCAGCTTGGGACTAGCGGTCGATACGCAGTATTTT
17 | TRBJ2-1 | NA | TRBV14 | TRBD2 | CASSRGPRTSGLAKQFF | TGTGCCAGCAGCCGGGGTCCCCGGACTAGCGGTCTAGCAAAGCAGTTCTTC
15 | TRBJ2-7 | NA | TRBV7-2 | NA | CASSLGRGAYNEQYF | TGTGCCAGCAGCTTAGGACGCGGAGCCTACAATGAGCAGTACTTC
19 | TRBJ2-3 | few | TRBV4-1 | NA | CASSLEPEAGTPSTDTQYF | TGCGCCAGCAGCCTAGAACCCGAAGCCGGGACACCTAGCACAGATACGCAGTATTTT
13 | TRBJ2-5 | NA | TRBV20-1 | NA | CSASRGSEETQYF | TGCAGTGCTAGCAGGGGATCAGAAGAGACCCAGTACTTC
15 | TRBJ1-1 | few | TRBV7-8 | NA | CASSLDSRLNTEAFF | TGTGCCAGCAGCTTAGATAGCCGGTTGAACACTGAAGCTTTCTTT
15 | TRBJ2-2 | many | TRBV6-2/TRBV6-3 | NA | CASSTVNGYTGELFF | TGTGCCAGCAGTACCGTGAACGGATACACCGGGGAGCTGTTTTTT
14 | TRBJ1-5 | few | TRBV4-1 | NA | CASSKWGVNQPQHF | TGCGCCAGCAGCAAGTGGGGGGTCAATCAGCCCCAGCATTTT
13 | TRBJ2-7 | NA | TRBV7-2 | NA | CASSIGGAVEQYF | TGTGCCAGCAGCATAGGCGGGGCGGTCGAGCAGTACTTC
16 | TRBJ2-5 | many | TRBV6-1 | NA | CASSFSPAMNQETQYF | TGTGCCAGCAGCTTCTCCCCGGCGATGAACCAAGAGACCCAGTACTTC
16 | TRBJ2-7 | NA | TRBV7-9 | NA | CASSLVGWQTSYEQYF | TGTGCCAGCAGCTTAGTAGGTTGGCAGACCTCCTACGAGCAGTACTTC
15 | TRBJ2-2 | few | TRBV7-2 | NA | CASSPRQTHTGELFF | TGTGCCAGCAGCCCAAGACAGACCCACACCGGGGAGCTGTTTTTT
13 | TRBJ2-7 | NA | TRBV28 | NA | CASSLGDLVEQYF | TGTGCCAGCAGTTTGGGGGACCTGGTCGAGCAGTACTTC
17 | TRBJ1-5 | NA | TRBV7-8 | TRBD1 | CASSESFGTGVNQPQHF | TGTGCCAGCAGCGAATCGTTCGGGACAGGGGTTAATCAGCCCCAGCATTTT
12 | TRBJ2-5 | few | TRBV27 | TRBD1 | CASSPDRGFQYF | TGTGCCAGCAGTCCGGACAGGGGGTTCCAGTACTTC
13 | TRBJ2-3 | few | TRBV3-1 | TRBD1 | CASSRQGTDTQYF | TGTGCCAGCAGCCGACAGGGGACAGATACGCAGTATTTT
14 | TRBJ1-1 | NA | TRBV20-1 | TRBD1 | CSDSDRAMNTEAFF | TGCAGTGATTCGGACAGGGCTATGAACACTGAAGCTTTCTTT
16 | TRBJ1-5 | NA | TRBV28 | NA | CASDSPDMGPNQPQRF | TGTGCCAGCGACTCGCCGGACATGGGACCCAATCAGCCCCAGCGTTTT
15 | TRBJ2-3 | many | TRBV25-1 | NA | CASSDLRGAGDTQYF | TGTGCCAGCAGTGATTTGAGGGGTGCTGGAGATACGCAGTATTTT
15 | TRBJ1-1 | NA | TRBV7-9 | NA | CASSVRQVMNTKAFF | TGTGCCAGCAGCGTCCGACAAGTAATGAACACTAAAGCTTTCTTT
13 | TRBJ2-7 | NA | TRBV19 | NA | CASSASDPNEQYF | TGTGCCAGTAGTGCTAGCGATCCGAACGAGCAGTACTTC
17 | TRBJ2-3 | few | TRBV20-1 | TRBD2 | CSAISRGGRGVTDTQYF | TGCAGTGCTATATCGCGGGGCGGGAGGGGGGTTACAGATACGCAGTATTTT
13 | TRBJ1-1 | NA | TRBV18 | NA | CASSPLGDTEAFF | TGTGCCAGCTCACCATTAGGAGACACTGAAGCTTTCTTT
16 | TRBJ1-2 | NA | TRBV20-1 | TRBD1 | CSARSQDRGSFYGYTF | TGCAGTGCTAGATCTCAGGACAGGGGGTCCTTCTATGGCTACACCTTC
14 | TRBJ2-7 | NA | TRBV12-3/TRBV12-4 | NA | CASSFQASKTEQYF | TGTGCCAGCAGTTTCCAGGCCTCTAAGACCGAGCAGTACTTC
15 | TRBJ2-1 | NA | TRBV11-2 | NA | CASSLRQASYNEQFF | TGTGCCAGCAGCCTAAGACAGGCTAGCTACAATGAGCAGTTCTTC
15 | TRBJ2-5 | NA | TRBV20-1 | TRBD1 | CSANPDRENQETQYF | TGCAGTGCTAACCCGGACAGGGAAAACCAAGAGACCCAGTACTTC
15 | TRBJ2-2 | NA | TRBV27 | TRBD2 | CASSFGLAATGELFF | TGTGCCAGCAGTTTCGGACTAGCGGCGACCGGGGAGCTGTTTTTT